These T cell receptor beta chains were read from a single sample in a study of cytomegalovirus exposure and HLA in healthy donors. Generated by immunoSEQ multiplex PCR, the TCRdb table keeps only in-frame clones and is missing some. The sample contains under 200,000 clones, over 75% of which appear only once. The source material was PBMCs. These receptors all stem from a man between 60 and 75 years old in good health and CMV-seronegative. CDR3s include the opening cysteine and the closing phenylalanine or tryptophan. D genes are given only for firm matches. Some rows mark clone size as missing; the rest say once, few, many or name a class of expanded clone.

size: few; V: TRBV10-3; D: -; length: 14; J: TRBJ1-1; DNA: TGTGCCATCAGTGTCGGCCCGGCGGGCACTGAAGCTTTCTTT; CDR3: CAISVGPAGTEAFF
size: -; V: TRBV7-6; D: -; length: 12; J: TRBJ2-2; DNA: TGTGCCAGCAGTCCCAGGGCCGGGGAGCTGTTTTTT; CDR3: CASSPRAGELFF
size: -; V: TRBV14; D: -; length: 15; J: TRBJ2-7; DNA: TGTGCCAGCAGCCAAGAGATGCCCAGGGCCTACGAGCAGTACTTC; CDR3: CASSQEMPRAYEQYF
size: -; V: TRBV2; D: TRBD1; length: 15; J: TRBJ1-5; DNA: TGTGCCAGCAGTGAAGGGGGTGGACAGGCAAGGCCCCAGCATTTT; CDR3: CASSEGGGQARPQHF
size: -; V: TRBV29-1; D: -; length: 12; J: TRBJ1-2; DNA: TGCAGCACAGACGGGACACTCTATGGCTACACCTTC; CDR3: CSTDGTLYGYTF
size: -; V: TRBV25-1; D: TRBD1; length: 15; J: TRBJ2-7; DNA: TGTGCCAGCAGTGAACCCGGGACAGCTACCTACGAGCAGTACTTC; CDR3: CASSEPGTATYEQYF
size: -; V: TRBV2; D: TRBD1; length: 14; J: TRBJ1-1; DNA: TGTGCCAGCATTTCGGACAGGACGAACACTGAAGCTTTCTTT; CDR3: CASISDRTNTEAFF
size: -; V: TRBV5-6; D: TRBD1; length: 15; J: TRBJ2-3; DNA: TGTGCCAGCAGCAGGACAGGGGGCCCCCCAGATACGCAGTATTTT; CDR3: CASSRTGGPPDTQYF
size: once; V: TRBV5-1; D: TRBD1; length: 14; J: TRBJ1-2; DNA: TGCGCCAGCAGACCGACAGGGTATAACTATGGCTACACCTTC; CDR3: CASRPTGYNYGYTF
size: -; V: TRBV29-1; D: -; length: 15; J: TRBJ1-2; DNA: TGCAGCGTTGAGGGATCCGACAGTACGAACTATGGCTACACCTTC; CDR3: CSVEGSDSTNYGYTF
size: -; V: TRBV5-1; D: -; length: 17; J: TRBJ1-1; DNA: TGCGCCAGCAGCTTGTTCGGGACAACAGAACTGAACACTGAAGCTTTCTTT; CDR3: CASSLFGTTELNTEAFF
size: -; V: TRBV27; D: TRBD2; length: 15; J: TRBJ2-1; DNA: TGTGCCAGCAGCCAATTAGCGGGAGACGTAAATGAGCAGTTCTTC; CDR3: CASSQLAGDVNEQFF
size: -; V: TRBV19; D: TRBD2; length: 15; J: TRBJ2-5; DNA: TGTGCCAGTAGCAACGGACTAGCGGGGGGAGAGACCCAGTACTTC; CDR3: CASSNGLAGGETQYF
size: -; V: TRBV15; D: TRBD1; length: 15; J: TRBJ2-3; DNA: TGTGCCGCCAGCAGAAACAGGGGAGACACAGATACGCAGTATTTT; CDR3: CAASRNRGDTDTQYF
size: -; V: TRBV30; D: -; length: 14; J: TRBJ2-1; DNA: TGTGCCTGGAGTGTAGATGCTACCACCCGTGATCAGTTCTTC; CDR3: CAWSVDATTRDQFF
size: -; V: TRBV7-8; D: -; length: 13; J: TRBJ1-2; DNA: TGTGCCAGCAGCTTATCCAGGGACTATGGCTACACCTTC; CDR3: CASSLSRDYGYTF
size: -; V: TRBV4-3; D: -; length: 17; J: TRBJ1-6; DNA: TGCGCCAGCAGCCAAGCCCTCGGGGGGGCAAATAATTCACCCCTCCACTTT; CDR3: CASSQALGGANNSPLHF
size: -; V: TRBV2; D: TRBD1; length: 15; J: TRBJ2-1; DNA: TGTGCCAGCAGCGAGACAGGGGGTACTAACAATGAGCAGTTCTTC; CDR3: CASSETGGTNNEQFF
size: once; V: TRBV19; D: -; length: 13; J: TRBJ1-5; DNA: TGTGCCAGTAGTCAGCAGGTGGGTCAGCCCCAGCATTTT; CDR3: CASSQQVGQPQHF
size: -; V: TRBV12-5; D: -; length: 15; J: TRBJ1-6; DNA: TGTGCTAGTGGTTTCCAAGGGGATCATAATTCACCCCTCCACTTT; CDR3: CASGFQGDHNSPLHF
size: -; V: TRBV29-1; D: -; length: 14; J: TRBJ1-2; DNA: TGCAGCGCGATGAGGGCGAAGGAGGGCTATGGCTACACCTTC; CDR3: CSAMRAKEGYGYTF